The clone carrying this T cell receptor (beta chain) was counted between two and nine times. These data belong to a study of shared clonotypes between healthy human individuals. Method: immunoSEQ multiplex PCR; TCRdb's copy keeps in-frame clones and lacks some. The repertoire holds 95,000 to 120,000 clones, with about two thirds as singletons. Looked up from germline, CDR1 is SNHLY and CDR2 is FYNNEI. The CDR3 spans 14 residues. V gave up 6 bases and J gave up 1 base, with 12 bases separating them. Specimen: memory CD8+ T cells sorted from blood. Subset noted: CD45RO+ cells pooled with CCR7-negative TemRA cells. The clonotype comes from a woman in her 30s in good health. This chain connects TRBV2 to TRBJ1-2; D is ambiguous. CDR3 amino acids: CASRADPDNYGYTF. CDR3 bases: TGTGCCAGCAGGGCCGACCCAGATAACTATGGCTACACCTTC. Based on the CDR3 plus reference TRBV2 and TRBJ1-2, the full variable domain is EPEVTQTPSHQVTQMGQEVILRCVPISNHLYFYWYRQILGQKVEFLVSFYNNEISEKSEIFDDQFSVERPDGSNFTLKIRSTKLEDSAMYFCASRADPDNYGYTFGSGTRLTVV.